The sequence of this T cell receptor (beta chain) was determined in a study of T cell changes during pregnancy in multiple sclerosis. This table comes from immunoSEQ multiplex PCR, and its TCRdb copy is limited to in-frame clones, with some not included. This sample yields approximately 44,000 clones, of which more than 85% are seen a single time; roughly 0.5% belongs to the top ten. Sequencing was performed on CD4+ T cells from peripheral blood mononuclear cells, taken in the second trimester of pregnancy. The TCR comes from a female donor in good health, enrolled as a control in a pregnancy study.

CDR3 residues: CASSILAKVGGPADTQYF. The CDR3, as DNA: TGTGCCAGTAGTATACTGGCCAAGGTGGGGGGGCCCGCCGATACGCAGTATTTT. The gene calls are TRBV19 and TRBJ2-3; D is perhaps TRBD2 (7 bases). CDR3 length: 18 residues. V was clipped by 2 bases and J by 6 bases, with 24 bases between them. CDR1 is LNHDA, CDR2 SQIVND, per germline (reference sequence).